The sequence of this T cell receptor beta chain was determined in a study of OX40 agonist ivuxolimab in advanced cancers. Study results and limitations: Average numbers of expanded clones were greater in CD8+ T cells than in CD4+.

TCRdb keeps only in-frame clones here, not all; method: immunoSEQ multiplex PCR. This table holds some 30,000 clones, roughly 84% found once. Turning to this clone: Its antigen remains unidentified.

Germline loops: CDR1 SEHNR, CDR2 FQNEAQ (reference sequence). The CDR3 loop spans 13 amino acids. Trimming removed 4 bases at V and 6 bases at J, with 12 bases between. The TCR was taken from an adult with an advanced solid tumor such as melanoma, head and neck, liver or kidney cancer. The sample in question was CD4+ or CD8+ T cells sorted from blood, obtained in a trial of the OX40 agonist ivuxolimab. The genes are TRBV7-9 and TRBJ1-1; D remains unclear. The CDR3 protein is CASSSRVDAEAFF. CDR3 in DNA: TGTGCCAGCAGCTCAAGGGTGGATGCTGAAGCTTTCTTT.